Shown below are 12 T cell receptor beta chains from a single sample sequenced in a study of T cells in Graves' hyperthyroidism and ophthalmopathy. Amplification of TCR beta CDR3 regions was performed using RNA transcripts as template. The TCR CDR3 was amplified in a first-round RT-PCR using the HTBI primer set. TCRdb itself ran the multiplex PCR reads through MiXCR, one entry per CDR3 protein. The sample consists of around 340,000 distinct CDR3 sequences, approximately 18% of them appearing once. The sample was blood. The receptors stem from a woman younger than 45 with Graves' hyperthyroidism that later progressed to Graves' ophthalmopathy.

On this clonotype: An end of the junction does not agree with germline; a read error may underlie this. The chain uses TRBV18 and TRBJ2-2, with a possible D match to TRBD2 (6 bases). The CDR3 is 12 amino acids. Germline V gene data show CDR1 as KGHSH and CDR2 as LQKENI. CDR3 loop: CASSTFGGELSF. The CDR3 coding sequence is TGTGCCAGCTCAACCTTCGGCGGGGAGCTGTCTTTT.

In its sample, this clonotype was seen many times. As DNA, the CDR3 is TGTGCCAGCAGCCTCGGTCTGATAACGATTAATTCACCCCTCCACTTT. Translated, it gives CASSLGLITINSPLHF. The chain employs TRBV11-2 and TRBJ1-6; D is unclear. This CDR3 region has 16 residues. Trimming took off 5 bases at V and 6 bases at J, with 17 bases between the two ends. Germline lookup yields CDR1 SGHAT and CDR2 FQNNGV. Full variable domain (outside the CDR3, taken from reference TRBV11-2 and TRBJ1-6): EAGVAQSPRYKIIEKRQSVAFWCNPISGHATLYWYQQILGQGPKLLIQFQNNGVVDDSQLPKDRFSAERLKGVDSTLKIQPAKLEDSAVYLCASSLGLITINSPLHFGNGTRLTVT.

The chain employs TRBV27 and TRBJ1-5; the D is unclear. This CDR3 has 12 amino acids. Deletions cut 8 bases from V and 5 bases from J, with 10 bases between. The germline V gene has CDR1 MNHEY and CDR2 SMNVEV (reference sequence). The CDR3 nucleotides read TGTGCCAGCCTTAGAGGGTATCAGCCCCAGCATTTT. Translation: CASLRGYQPQHF.

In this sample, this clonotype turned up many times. The CDR3 DNA reads as TGTGCCAGTAGTAGAAAAACCCCCCCAGGGGGCACTGAAGCTTTCTTT. It codes for CASSRKTPPGGTEAFF. The genes are TRBV19 and TRBJ1-1; 7 bases match TRBD1. The junction had 12 bases not matched to a gene; V was cut back by 4 bases and J by 4 bases. Per the germline V gene, CDR1 is LNHDA and CDR2 is SQIVND (reference sequence). The length of the CDR3 is 16 residues.

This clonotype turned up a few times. The DNA for the CDR3 is TGTGCCAGCAGTCCAAAACAGGATAACTATGGCTACACCTTC. It yields the protein CASSPKQDNYGYTF. This chain uses TRBV3-1 with TRBJ1-2; D perhaps matches TRBD1 (5 bases). Germline V gene sequence: CDR1 LGHDT, CDR2 YNNKEL (reference sequence). This CDR3 contains 14 residues. V was clipped by 6 bases and J by 1 base, with 12 bases between them.

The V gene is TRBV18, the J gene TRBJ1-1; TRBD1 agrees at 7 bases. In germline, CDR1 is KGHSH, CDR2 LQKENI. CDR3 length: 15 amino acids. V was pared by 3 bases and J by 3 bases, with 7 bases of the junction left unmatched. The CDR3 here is CASSPGQEGDTEAFF. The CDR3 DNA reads TGTGCCAGCTCACCCGGACAGGAGGGGGACACTGAAGCTTTCTTT.

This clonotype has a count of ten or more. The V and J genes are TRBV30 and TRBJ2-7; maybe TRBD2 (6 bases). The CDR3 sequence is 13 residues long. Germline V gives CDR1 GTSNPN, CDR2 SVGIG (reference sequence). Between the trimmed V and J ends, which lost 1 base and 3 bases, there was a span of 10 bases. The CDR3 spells CAWSGRRDYEQYF. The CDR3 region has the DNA TGTGCCTGGAGTGGCAGGCGGGACTACGAGCAGTACTTC.

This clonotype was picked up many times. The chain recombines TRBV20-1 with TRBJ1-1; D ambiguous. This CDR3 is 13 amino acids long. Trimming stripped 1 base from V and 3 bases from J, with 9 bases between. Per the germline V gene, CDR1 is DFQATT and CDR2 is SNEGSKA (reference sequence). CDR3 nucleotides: TGCAGTGCTAGAGGGCTCCGGGACACTGAAGCTTTCTTT. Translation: CSARGLRDTEAFF.

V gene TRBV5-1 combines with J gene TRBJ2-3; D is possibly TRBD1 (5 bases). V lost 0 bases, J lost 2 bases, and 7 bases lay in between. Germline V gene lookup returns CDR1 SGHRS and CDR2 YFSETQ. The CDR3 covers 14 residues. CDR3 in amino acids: CASSLGQNTDTQYF. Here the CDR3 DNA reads TGCGCCAGCAGCTTGGGACAGAACACAGATACGCAGTATTTT.

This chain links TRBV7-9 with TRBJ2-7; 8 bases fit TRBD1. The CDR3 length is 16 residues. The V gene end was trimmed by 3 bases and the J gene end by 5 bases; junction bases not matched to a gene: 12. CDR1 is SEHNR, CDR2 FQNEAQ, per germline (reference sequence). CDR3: CASSFSQGAMGDEQYF. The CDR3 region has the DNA TGTGCCAGCAGCTTCAGTCAGGGGGCAATGGGGGACGAGCAGTACTTC.

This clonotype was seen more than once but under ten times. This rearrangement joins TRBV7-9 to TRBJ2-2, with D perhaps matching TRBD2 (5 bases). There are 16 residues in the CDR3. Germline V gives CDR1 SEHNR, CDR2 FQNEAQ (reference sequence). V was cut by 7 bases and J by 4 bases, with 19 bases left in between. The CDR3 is CASTGSKGGGTGELFF. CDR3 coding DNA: TGTGCCAGCACTGGGTCGAAGGGCGGAGGCACCGGGGAGCTGTTTTTT.

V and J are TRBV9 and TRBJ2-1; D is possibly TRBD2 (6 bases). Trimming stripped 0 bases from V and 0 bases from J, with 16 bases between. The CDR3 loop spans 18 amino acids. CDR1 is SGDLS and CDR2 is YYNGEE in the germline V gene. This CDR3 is CASSVGGVRPSSYNEQFF. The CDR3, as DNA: TGTGCCAGCAGCGTAGGGGGGGTGAGGCCGAGCTCCTACAATGAGCAGTTCTTC.